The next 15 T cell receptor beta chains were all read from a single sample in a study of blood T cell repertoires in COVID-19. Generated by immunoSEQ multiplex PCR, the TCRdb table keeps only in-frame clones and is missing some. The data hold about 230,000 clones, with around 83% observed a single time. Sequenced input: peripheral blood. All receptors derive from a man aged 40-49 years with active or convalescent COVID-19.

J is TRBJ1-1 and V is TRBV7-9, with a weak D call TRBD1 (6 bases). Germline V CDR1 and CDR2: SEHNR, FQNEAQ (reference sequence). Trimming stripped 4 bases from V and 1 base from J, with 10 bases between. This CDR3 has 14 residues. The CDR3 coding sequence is TGTGCCAGCAGCTCCCTCAGGGGGAACACTGAAGCTTTCTTT. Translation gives CASSSLRGNTEAFF. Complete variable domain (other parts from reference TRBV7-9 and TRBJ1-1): DTGVSQNPRHKITKRGQNVTFRCDPISEHNRLYWYRQTLGQGPEFLTYFQNEAQLEKSRLLSDRFSAERPKGSFSTLEIQRTEQGDSAMYLCASSSLRGNTEAFFGQGTRLTVV.

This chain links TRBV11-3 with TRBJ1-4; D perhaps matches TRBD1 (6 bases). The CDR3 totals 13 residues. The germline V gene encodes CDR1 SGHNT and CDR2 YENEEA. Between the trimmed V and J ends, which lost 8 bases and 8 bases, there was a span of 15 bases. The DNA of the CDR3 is TGTGCCAGCTCGGTCAGGGGAACGGAAAAACTGTTTTTT. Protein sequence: CASSVRGTEKLFF.

CDR3 sequence: CASSITSGNREQYF. DNA of the CDR3: TGTGCCAGTAGTATAACAAGCGGGAATCGCGAGCAGTACTTC. The rearrangement uses TRBV19 and TRBJ2-7; TRBD2 matches 7 bases. Germline V CDR1 and CDR2: LNHDA, SQIVND (reference sequence). The CDR3 is 14 residues long. The V and J ends lost 2 bases and 6 bases, in that order; junction bases with no gene match: 7. The variable domain in full, with the rest retrieved from reference TRBV19 and TRBJ2-7, is DGGITQSPKYLFRKEGQNVTLSCEQNLNHDAMYWYRQDPGQGLRLIYYSQIVNDFQKGDIAEGYSVSREKKESFPLTVTSAQKNPTAFYLCASSITSGNREQYFGPGTRLTVT.

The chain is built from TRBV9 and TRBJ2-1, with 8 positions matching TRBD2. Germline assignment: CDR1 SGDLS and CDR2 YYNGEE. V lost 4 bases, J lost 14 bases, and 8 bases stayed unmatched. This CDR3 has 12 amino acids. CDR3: CASSTREGLEFF. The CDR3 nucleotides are TGTGCCAGCAGCACCCGGGAGGGTTTGGAGTTCTTC.

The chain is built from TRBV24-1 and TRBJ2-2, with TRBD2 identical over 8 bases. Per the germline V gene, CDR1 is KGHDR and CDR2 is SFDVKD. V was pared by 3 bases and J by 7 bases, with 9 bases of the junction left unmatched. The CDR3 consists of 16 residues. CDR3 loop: CATSDPAGGAGGELFF. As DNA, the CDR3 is TGTGCCACCAGTGATCCCGCCGGGGGGGCCGGCGGGGAGCTGTTTTTT.

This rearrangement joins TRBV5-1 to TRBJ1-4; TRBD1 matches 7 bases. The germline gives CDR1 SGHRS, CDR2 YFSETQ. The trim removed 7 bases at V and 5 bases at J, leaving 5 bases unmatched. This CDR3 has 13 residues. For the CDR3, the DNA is TGCGCCAGCCGGGACAGTCAAAATGAAAAACTGTTTTTT. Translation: CASRDSQNEKLFF.

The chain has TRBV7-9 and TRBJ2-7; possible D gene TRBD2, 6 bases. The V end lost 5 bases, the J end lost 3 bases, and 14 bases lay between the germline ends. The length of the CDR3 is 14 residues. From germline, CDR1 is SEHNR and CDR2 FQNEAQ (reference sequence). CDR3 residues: CASSKVAAHYEQYF. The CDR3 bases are TGTGCCAGCAGCAAGGTAGCGGCGCACTACGAGCAGTACTTC. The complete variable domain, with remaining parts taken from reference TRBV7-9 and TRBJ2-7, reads DTGVSQNPRHKITKRGQNVTFRCDPISEHNRLYWYRQTLGQGPEFLTYFQNEAQLEKSRLLSDRFSAERPKGSFSTLEIQRTEQGDSAMYLCASSKVAAHYEQYFGPGTRLTVT.

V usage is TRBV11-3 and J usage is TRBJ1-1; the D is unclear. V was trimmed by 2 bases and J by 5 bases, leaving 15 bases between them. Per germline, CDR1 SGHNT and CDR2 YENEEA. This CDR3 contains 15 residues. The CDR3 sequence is CASSLSYVSGTEAFF. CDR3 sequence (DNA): TGTGCCAGCAGCTTATCCTACGTATCGGGGACTGAAGCTTTCTTT.

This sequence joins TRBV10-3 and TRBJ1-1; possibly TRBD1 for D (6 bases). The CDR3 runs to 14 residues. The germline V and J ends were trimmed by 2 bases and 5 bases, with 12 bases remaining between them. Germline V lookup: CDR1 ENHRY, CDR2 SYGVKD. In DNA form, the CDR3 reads TGTGCCATCAGTGAGGGGGGCGCGGTAACTGAAGCTTTCTTT. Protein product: CAISEGGAVTEAFF.

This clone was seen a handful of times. The chain's CDR3 is CASSGDQRWSGNTIYF. The CDR3 region has the DNA TGTGCCAGCAGCGGCGACCAGCGTTGGTCTGGAAACACCATATATTTT. The chain is built from TRBV9 and TRBJ1-3; D is unresolved. The CDR3 contains 16 residues. Trimming removed 3 bases at V and 1 base at J, with 14 bases between. The germline V gene encodes CDR1 SGDLS and CDR2 YYNGEE.

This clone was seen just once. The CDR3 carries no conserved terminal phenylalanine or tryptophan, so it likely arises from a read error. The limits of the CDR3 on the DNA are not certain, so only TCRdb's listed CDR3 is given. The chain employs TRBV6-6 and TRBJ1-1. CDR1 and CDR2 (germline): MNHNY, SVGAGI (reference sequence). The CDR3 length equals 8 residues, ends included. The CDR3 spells CASSGLVG.

CDR3 in DNA: TGCAGCGTTGAAGATCCGGGCCTTCCGGGGAATGAGCAGTTCTTC. Translating gives CSVEDPGLPGNEQFF. The genes are TRBV29-1 and TRBJ2-1; maybe TRBD2 (5 bases). CDR1 is SQVTM, CDR2 ANQGSEA, per germline. V lost 0 bases and J lost 7, with 16 bases in between. The CDR3 totals 15 residues.

The chain's CDR3 is CASSYGTGWSYGYTF. The CDR3, as DNA: TGTGCCAGCAGTTACGGGACAGGGTGGTCCTATGGCTACACCTTC. The chain employs TRBV6-5 and TRBJ1-2, with 9 nucleotides matching TRBD1. In germline, CDR1 is MNHEY, CDR2 SVGAGI. Trimming at V came to 2 bases and at J to 4 bases, leaving 5 bases not matched to a gene. This CDR3 is built from 15 residues.

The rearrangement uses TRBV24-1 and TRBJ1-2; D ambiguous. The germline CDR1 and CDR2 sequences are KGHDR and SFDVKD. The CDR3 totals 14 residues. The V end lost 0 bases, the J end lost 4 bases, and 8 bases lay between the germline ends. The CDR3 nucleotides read TGTGCCACCAGTGATTTGGGGCAGTCCTATGGCTACACCTTC. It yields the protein CATSDLGQSYGYTF.

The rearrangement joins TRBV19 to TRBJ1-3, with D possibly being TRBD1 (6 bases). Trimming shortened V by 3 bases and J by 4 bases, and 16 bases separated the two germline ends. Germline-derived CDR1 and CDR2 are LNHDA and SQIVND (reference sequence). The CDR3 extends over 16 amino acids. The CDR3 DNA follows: TGTGCCAGTAGTATTCTTCCGGACAGAATCGGAAACACCATATATTTT. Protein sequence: CASSILPDRIGNTIYF.